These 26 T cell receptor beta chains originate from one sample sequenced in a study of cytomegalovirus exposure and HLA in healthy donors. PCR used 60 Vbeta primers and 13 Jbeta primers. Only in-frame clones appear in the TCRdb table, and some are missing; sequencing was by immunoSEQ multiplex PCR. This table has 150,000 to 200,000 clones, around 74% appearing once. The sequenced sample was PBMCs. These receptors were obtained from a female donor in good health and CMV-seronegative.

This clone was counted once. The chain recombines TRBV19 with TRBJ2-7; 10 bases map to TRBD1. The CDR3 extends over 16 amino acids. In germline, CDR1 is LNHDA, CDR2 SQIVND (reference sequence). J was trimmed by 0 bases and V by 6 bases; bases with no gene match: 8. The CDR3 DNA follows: TGTGCCAGTAGCCCCGGGACAGGGGTCTTCTCCTACGAGCAGTACTTC. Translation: CASSPGTGVFSYEQYF.

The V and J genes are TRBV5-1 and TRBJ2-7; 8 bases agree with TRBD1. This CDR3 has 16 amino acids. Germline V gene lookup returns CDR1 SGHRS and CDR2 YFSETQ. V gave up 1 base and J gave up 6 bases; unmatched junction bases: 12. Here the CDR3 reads CASSLTPSQGAGEQYF. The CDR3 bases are TGCGCCAGCAGCTTGACCCCGAGCCAGGGGGCAGGCGAGCAGTACTTC.

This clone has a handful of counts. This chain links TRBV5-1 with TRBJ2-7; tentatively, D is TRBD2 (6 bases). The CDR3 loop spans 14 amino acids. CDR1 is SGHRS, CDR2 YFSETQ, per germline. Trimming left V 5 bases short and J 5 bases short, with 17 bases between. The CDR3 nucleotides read TGCGCCAGCAGGCGGACGGGAGACGGTCACGAGCAGTACTTC. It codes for CASRRTGDGHEQYF.

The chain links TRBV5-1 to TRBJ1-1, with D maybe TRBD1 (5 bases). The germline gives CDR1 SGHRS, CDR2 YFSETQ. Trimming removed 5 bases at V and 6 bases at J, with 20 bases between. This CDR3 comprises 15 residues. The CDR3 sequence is CASRQLQGKTAEAFF. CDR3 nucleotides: TGCGCCAGCAGACAACTTCAGGGTAAGACCGCTGAAGCTTTCTTT.

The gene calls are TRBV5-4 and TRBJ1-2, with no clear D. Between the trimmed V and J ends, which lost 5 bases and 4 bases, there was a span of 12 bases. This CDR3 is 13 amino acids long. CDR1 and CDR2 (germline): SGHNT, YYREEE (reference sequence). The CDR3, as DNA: TGTGCCAGCAGAAGACTGGACTTCTATGGCTACACCTTC. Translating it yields CASRRLDFYGYTF.

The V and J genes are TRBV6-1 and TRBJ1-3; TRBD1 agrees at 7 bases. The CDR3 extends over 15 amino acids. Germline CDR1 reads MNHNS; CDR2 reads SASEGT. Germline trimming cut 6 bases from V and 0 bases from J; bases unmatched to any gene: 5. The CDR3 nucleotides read TGTGCCAGCAGAGACGGACAGGCCTCTGGAAACACCATATATTTT. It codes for CASRDGQASGNTIYF.

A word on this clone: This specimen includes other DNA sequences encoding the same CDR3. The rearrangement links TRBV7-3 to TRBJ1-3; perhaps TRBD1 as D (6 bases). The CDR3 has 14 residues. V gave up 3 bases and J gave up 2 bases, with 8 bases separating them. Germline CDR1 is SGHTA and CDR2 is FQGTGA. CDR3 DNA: TGTGCCAGCAGCTTGACAGGTCCTGGAAACACCATATATTTT. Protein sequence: CASSLTGPGNTIYF.

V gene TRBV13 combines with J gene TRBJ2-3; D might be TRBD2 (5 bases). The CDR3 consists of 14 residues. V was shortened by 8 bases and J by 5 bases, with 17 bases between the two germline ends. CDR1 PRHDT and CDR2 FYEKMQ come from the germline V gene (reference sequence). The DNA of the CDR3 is TGTGCCAGCCGTCTCCGATCCGAGGGAGATACGCAGTATTTT. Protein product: CASRLRSEGDTQYF.

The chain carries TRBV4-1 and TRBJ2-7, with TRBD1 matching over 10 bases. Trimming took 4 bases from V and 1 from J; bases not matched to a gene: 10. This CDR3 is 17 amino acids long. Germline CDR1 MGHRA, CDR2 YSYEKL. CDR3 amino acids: CASSLRVTGQGSYEQYF. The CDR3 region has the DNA TGCGCCAGCAGCCTCAGAGTCACGGGACAGGGGTCCTACGAGCAGTACTTC.

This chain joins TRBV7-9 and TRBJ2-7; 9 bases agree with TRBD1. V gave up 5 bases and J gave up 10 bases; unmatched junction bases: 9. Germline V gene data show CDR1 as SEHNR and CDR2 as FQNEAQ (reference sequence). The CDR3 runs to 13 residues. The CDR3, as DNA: TGTGCCAGCAGCGGTTCGGGACAGGGCGGACAGTACTTC. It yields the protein CASSGSGQGGQYF.

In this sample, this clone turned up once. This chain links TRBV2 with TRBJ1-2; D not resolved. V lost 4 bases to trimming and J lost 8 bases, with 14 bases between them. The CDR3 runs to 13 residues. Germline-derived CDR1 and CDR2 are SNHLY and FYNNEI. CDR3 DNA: TGTGCCAGCAGTGTCGCAGGCGGGCAAGGCTACACCTTC. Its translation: CASSVAGGQGYTF.

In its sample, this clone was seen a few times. The CDR3, as DNA: TGCGCCAGCAGCTTGGAGCCGCGCCCGGGGGGTCAGCCCCAGCATTTT. The encoded protein is CASSLEPRPGGQPQHF. The rearrangement links TRBV5-1 to TRBJ1-5; tentative D call: TRBD1 (5 bases). Trimming took off 0 bases at V and 6 bases at J, with 16 bases between the two ends. Germline lookup yields CDR1 SGHRS and CDR2 YFSETQ. The length of the CDR3 is 16 residues.

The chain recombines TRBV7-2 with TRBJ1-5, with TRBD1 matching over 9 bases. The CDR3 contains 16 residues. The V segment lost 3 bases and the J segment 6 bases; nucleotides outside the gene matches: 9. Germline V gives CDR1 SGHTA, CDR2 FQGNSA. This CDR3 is CASSLGRGQGSQPQHF. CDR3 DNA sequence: TGTGCCAGCAGCTTGGGGCGGGGACAGGGAAGTCAGCCCCAGCATTTT. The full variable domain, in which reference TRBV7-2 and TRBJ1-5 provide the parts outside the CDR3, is GAGVSQSPSNKVTEKGKDVELRCDPISGHTALYWYRQSLGQGLEFLIYFQGNSAPDKSGLPSDRFSAERTGGSVSTLTIQRTQQEDSAVYLCASSLGRGQGSQPQHFGDGTRLSIL.

CDR3 sequence reads: CASSSRGGLAYEQYF. The CDR3 DNA reads as TGCGCCAGCAGCTCCCGGGGGGGACTCGCCTACGAGCAGTACTTC. The J gene is TRBJ2-7, the V gene TRBV5-1, with 8 bases lining up with TRBD2. The CDR3 is 15 residues long. Germline loops: CDR1 SGHRS, CDR2 YFSETQ. Trimming cost V 3 bases and J 2 bases; bases outside gene matches: 7. Together with reference TRBV5-1 and TRBJ2-7, the CDR3 gives the full variable domain: KAGVTQTPRYLIKTRGQQVTLSCSPISGHRSVSWYQQTPGQGLQFLFEYFSETQRNKGNFPGRFSGRQFSNSRSEMNVSTLELGDSALYLCASSSRGGLAYEQYFGPGTRLTVT.

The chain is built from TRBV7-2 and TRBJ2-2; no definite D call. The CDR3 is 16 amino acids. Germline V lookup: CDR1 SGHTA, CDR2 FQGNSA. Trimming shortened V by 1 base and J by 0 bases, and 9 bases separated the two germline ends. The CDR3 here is CASSLVGSPNTGELFF. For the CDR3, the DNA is TGTGCCAGCAGCTTAGTCGGTAGTCCGAACACCGGGGAGCTGTTTTTT.

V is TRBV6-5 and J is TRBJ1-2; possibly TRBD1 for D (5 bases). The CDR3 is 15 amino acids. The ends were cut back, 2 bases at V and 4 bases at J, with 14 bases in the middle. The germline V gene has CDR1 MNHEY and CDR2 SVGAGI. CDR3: CASSYTLGGTYGYTF. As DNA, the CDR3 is TGTGCCAGCAGTTACACGTTGGGGGGTACCTATGGCTACACCTTC.

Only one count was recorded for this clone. The CDR3 reads CASSEALIVLPLHF. CDR3 DNA sequence: TGTGCCAGCAGTGAAGCTTTAATTGTCCTACCCCTCCACTTT. J is TRBJ1-6 and V is TRBV6-1; D unresolved. Looked up from germline, CDR1 is MNHNS and CDR2 is SASEGT. V lost 0 bases and J 12 bases, leaving 12 bases between the germline ends. The CDR3 spans 14 residues.

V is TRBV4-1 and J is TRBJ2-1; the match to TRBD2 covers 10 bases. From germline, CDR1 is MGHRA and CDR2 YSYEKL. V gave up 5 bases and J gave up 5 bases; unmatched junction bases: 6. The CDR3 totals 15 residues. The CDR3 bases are TGCGCCAGCAGCAGCAATCTAGCGGGAGACAATGAGCAGTTCTTC. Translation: CASSSNLAGDNEQFF.

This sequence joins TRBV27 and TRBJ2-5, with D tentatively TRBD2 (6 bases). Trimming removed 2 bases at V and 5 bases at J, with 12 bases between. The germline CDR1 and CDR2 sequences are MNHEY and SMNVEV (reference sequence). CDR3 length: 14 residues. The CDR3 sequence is CASSLRGLGETQYF. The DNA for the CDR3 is TGTGCCAGCAGTTTACGGGGGTTAGGGGAGACCCAGTACTTC.

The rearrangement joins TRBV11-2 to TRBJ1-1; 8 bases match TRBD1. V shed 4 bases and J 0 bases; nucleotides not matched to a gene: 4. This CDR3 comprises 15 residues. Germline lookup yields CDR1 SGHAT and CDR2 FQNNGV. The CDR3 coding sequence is TGTGCCAGCAGCTCCCGGACAGGGATGAACACTGAAGCTTTCTTT. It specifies CASSSRTGMNTEAFF.

In nucleotides, the CDR3 is TGTGCCTGGGGTACAGAGAATAGCAATCAGCCCCAGCATTTT. Protein product: CAWGTENSNQPQHF. The chain has TRBV30 and TRBJ1-5; D remains ambiguous. This CDR3 has 14 residues. Trimming shortened V by 5 bases and J by 0 bases, and 11 bases separated the two germline ends. The V gene's germline CDR1 is GTSNPN and CDR2 SVGIG (reference sequence).

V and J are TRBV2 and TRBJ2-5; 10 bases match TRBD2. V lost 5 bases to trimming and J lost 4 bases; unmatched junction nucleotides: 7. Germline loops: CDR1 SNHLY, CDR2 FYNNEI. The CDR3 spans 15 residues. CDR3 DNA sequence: TGTGCCAGCAGTTCTCTAGCGGGGGTATCAGAGACCCAGTACTTC. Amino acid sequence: CASSSLAGVSETQYF.

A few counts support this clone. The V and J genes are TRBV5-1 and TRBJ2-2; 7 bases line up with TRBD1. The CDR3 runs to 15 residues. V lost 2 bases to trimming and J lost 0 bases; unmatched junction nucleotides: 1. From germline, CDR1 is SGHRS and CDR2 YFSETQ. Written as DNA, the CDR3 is TGCGCCAGCAGCTTCGGGACAGCGAACACCGGGGAGCTGTTTTTT. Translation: CASSFGTANTGELFF.

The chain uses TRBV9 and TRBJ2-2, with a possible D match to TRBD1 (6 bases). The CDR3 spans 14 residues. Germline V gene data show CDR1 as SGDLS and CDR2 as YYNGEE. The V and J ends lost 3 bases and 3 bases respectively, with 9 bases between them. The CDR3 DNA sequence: TGTGCCAGCAGCGCGACAGGATACACCGGGGAGCTGTTTTTT. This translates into CASSATGYTGELFF.

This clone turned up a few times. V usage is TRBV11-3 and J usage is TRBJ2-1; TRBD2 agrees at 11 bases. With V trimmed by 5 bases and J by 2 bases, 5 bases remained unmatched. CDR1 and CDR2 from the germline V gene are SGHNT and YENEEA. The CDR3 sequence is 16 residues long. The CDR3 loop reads CASSALAGGPYNEQFF. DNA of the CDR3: TGTGCCAGCAGCGCTCTAGCGGGGGGCCCCTACAATGAGCAGTTCTTC.

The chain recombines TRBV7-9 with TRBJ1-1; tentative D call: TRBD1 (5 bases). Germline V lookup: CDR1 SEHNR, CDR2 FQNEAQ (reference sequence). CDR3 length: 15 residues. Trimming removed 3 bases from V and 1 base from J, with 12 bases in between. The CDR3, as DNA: TGTGCCAGCAGCTTGGTGGGGGGAGGGAACACTGAAGCTTTCTTT. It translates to CASSLVGGGNTEAFF.